Below are 3 T cell receptor beta chains sequenced from a single sample in a study. Cells sorted as Tregs were CD4+, CD25+ and CD127-/low. TCRdb reprocessed the 5' RACE reads with MiXCR, giving one entry per CDR3 protein. The sample has approximately 60,000 distinct CDR3 sequences; approximately 26% are singletons. Sequences were obtained from tumor-infiltrating Tregs sorted from the breast tumor. These receptors all stem from a female donor with breast cancer.

This clonotype was detected a few times. The genes are TRBV6-5 and TRBJ2-7; D gene unclear. There are 13 residues in the CDR3. CDR1 is MNHEY and CDR2 is SVGAGI in the germline V gene. The V and J ends lost 4 bases and 4 bases respectively, with 11 bases between them. The CDR3 sequence: CASSSIGVYEQYF. CDR3 nucleotide sequence: TGTGCCAGCAGTTCAATTGGGGTTTACGAGCAGTACTTC.

The V and J genes are TRBV11-2 and TRBJ1-1; D is possibly TRBD1 (6 bases). CDR3 length: 15 residues. Trimming cost V 5 bases and J 11 bases, with 24 bases left between them. Looked up from germline, CDR1 is SGHAT and CDR2 is FQNNGV. The DNA for the CDR3 is TGTGCCAGCAGCCCAAGACAGGCATCATCGGTGATGGCTTTCTTT. It codes for CASSPRQASSVMAFF.

This clonotype was counted a few times. This rearrangement joins TRBV6-1 to TRBJ2-7; no clear D gene. V was shortened by 4 bases and J by 3 bases, with 16 bases between the two germline ends. The CDR3 is made up of 15 amino acids. CDR1 MNHNS and CDR2 SASEGT come from the germline V gene. CDR3 region: CASSADMVQFYEQYF. CDR3 nucleotide sequence: TGTGCCAGCAGTGCCGACATGGTTCAATTCTACGAGCAGTACTTC.